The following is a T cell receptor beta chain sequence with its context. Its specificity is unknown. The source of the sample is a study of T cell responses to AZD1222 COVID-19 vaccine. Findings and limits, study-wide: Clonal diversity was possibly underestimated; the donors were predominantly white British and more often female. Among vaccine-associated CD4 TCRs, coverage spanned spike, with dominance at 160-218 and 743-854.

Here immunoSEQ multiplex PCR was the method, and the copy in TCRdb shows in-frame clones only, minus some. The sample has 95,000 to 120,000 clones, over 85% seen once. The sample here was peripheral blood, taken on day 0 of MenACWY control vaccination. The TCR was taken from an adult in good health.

The chain's CDR3 is CASSLNPGLNSPLHF. CDR3 coding DNA: TGTGCCAGCAGCTTAAATCCAGGCCTCAATTCACCCCTCCACTTT. The chain combines TRBV7-3 with TRBJ1-6, with no clear D. This CDR3 is 15 amino acids long. Germline V gene data show CDR1 as SGHTA and CDR2 as FQGTGA. The ends were cut back, 1 base at V and 7 bases at J, with 11 bases in the middle.